A selection of T cell receptor beta chains follows, all from one sample in a study of shared clonotypes between healthy human individuals. Sequencing used immunoSEQ multiplex PCR; TCRdb keeps in-frame clones, though not all of them. The data hold some 1 million clones, with 65% to 80% observed a single time. The sample consisted of memory CD4+ T cells sorted from blood. The receptor set was obtained from a man aged 18 to 29 in good health. The conserved cysteine and the conserved F or W are not part of the CDR3 here. A D gene is named only where the DNA matches it firmly.

j_call d_call v_call cdr3_aa
TRBJ2-2 NA TRBV7-9 ASSPDANTGELF
TRBJ2-5 NA TRBV6-6 ASSYSSPGERETQY
TRBJ2-2 NA TRBV7-2 ASSLGGRKNTGELF
TRBJ1-1 NA TRBV7-9 ASSPLQGSEAF
TRBJ1-3 TRBD1 TRBV28 ASRDRGVGNTIY
TRBJ2-1 TRBD1 TRBV6-6 ASSYRGQGKIEQF
TRBJ1-1 TRBD1 TRBV5-6 ASSLEGAGNTEAF
TRBJ1-1 TRBD1 TRBV5-4 ASRLGTGTMNTEAF
TRBJ1-1 NA TRBV5-4 ASSQTPANTEAF
TRBJ1-1 NA TRBV12-5 ASGLVDSEAF
TRBJ1-2 NA TRBV7-9 ASSDTRDGYT
TRBJ2-2 TRBD2 TRBV29-1 SAKDAGAESGELF
TRBJ2-1 NA TRBV29-1 SVGIGQTDNEQF
TRBJ1-2 NA TRBV28 ASGSYGYT
TRBJ2-5 NA TRBV6-5 ASSYSDGRETQY
TRBJ2-7 TRBD2 TRBV7-2 ASSLEASGSVEQY
TRBJ2-7 TRBD1 TRBV18 ASNGAGGSYEQY
TRBJ2-2 TRBD2 TRBV5-1 ASSSSSGSAGELF
TRBJ1-3 NA TRBV9 ASSVGTISGNTIY
TRBJ2-3 TRBD2 TRBV15 ATSRDLGTSGITDTQY
TRBJ2-1 NA TRBV20-1 SAQGVGLQF
TRBJ1-3 NA TRBV5-4 ASSLAGPGNTIY
TRBJ1-3 NA TRBV15 ATSGDPNSGNTIY
TRBJ1-3 NA TRBV18 ASSPPGGSSGNTIY
TRBJ2-7 TRBD1 TRBV28 ASRPGQGYEQY
TRBJ1-2 TRBD1 TRBV6-5 ASCRDSIFNYGYT
TRBJ2-2 TRBD1 TRBV7-2 ASSLWTGPNTGELF
TRBJ2-1 TRBD1 TRBV5-1 ASSLAGTGGHNEQF
TRBJ2-7 NA TRBV12-5 ASGQGWNEQY
TRBJ2-1 NA TRBV12-5 ASGFSPLLEPHYNEQF